Listed below are T cell receptor beta chains from one sample, sequenced in a study of blood T cell repertoires in COVID-19. Clones were sequenced by immunoSEQ multiplex PCR, and TCRdb holds only the in-frame ones, with some missing. The table lists 200,000 to 250,000 clones, 70% to 85% of them singletons. The sequenced sample consisted of peripheral blood. The source is a man aged 50 to 59 with active or convalescent COVID-19. The CDR3 runs from the conserved cysteine through the conserved F or W. D genes are given only for firm matches. Clone size is not always given. Where it is, it says once, few, many or a class for expanded clones.

NA	TRBJ2-6	TRBD1	TRBV11-2	TGTGCCAGCAGCTTAGATTCTCAGGGGGCGTCGGGGGCCAACGTCCTGACTTTC	CASSLDSQGASGANVLTF
NA	TRBJ1-2	NA	TRBV28	TGTGCCAGCAGTTTAGCTGGCAGGGCCTATGGCTACACCTTC	CASSLAGRAYGYTF
NA	TRBJ1-4	TRBD1	TRBV28	TGTGCCAGCAGTTTAACTTTTTGGGGACAGGCTCCGGCTAATGAAAAACTGTTTTTT	CASSLTFWGQAPANEKLFF
NA	TRBJ2-5	TRBD1	TRBV7-8	TGTGCCAGCAGCTTATGGGGACAGGGCCCCACGGAGACCCAGTACTTC	CASSLWGQGPTETQYF
NA	TRBJ2-5	NA	TRBV20-1	TGCAGTGGACTAAAAGAAGAGACCCAGTACTTC	CSGLKEETQYF
many	TRBJ1-2	TRBD1	TRBV5-5	TGTGCCAGCAGCGGGGGTCGGGACAGGGTGATCGGCTACACCTTC	CASSGGRDRVIGYTF
NA	TRBJ2-2	NA	TRBV18	TGTGCCAGCTCTTCCGACCGCCCAGGGAACACCGGGGAGCTGTTTTTT	CASSSDRPGNTGELFF
NA	TRBJ2-5	TRBD1	TRBV5-6	TGTGCCAGCAGCTACCTAAGGGTGGGGACAGAAGAGACCCAGTACTTC	CASSYLRVGTEETQYF
NA	TRBJ2-2	NA	TRBV6-2/TRBV6-3	TGTGCCAGCAGTTACTCTAGCTCGAACACCGGGGAGCTGTTTTTT	CASSYSSSNTGELFF
NA	TRBJ1-5	TRBD1	TRBV6-5	TGTGCCAGCAGAAAAGGGACAGATAGCAATCAGCCCCAGCATTTT	CASRKGTDSNQPQHF
NA	TRBJ2-3	TRBD2	TRBV5-4	TGTGCCAGCAGCCTATTCTCTAGCGGGGGGGCCCTAGATACGCAGTATTTT	CASSLFSSGGALDTQYF
few	TRBJ1-2	NA	TRBV7-2	TGTGCCAGCAGCTTACGGGTACCCTATGGCTACACCTTC	CASSLRVPYGYTF
once	TRBJ2-3	TRBD1	TRBV15	TGTGCCACCAGCAGAGGAAAGGTGGCAGGGGGCAGCACAGATACGCAGTATTTT	CATSRGKVAGGSTDTQYF
NA	TRBJ2-3	TRBD2	TRBV5-1	TGCGCCAGCAGCCAACTGACTAGCGGGAGGTCTAGCACAGATACGCAGTATTTT	CASSQLTSGRSSTDTQYF
NA	TRBJ2-1	TRBD2	TRBV11-2	TGTGCCAGCAGCTTTAGCGGGGGCTCCTACAATGAGCAGTTCTTC	CASSFSGGSYNEQFF
NA	TRBJ1-2	TRBD1	TRBV5-1	TGCGCCAGCAGCGCCGCGACAGGGGGCTACTATGGCTACACCTTC	CASSAATGGYYGYTF
NA	TRBJ1-5	NA	TRBV12-3/TRBV12-4	TGTGCCAGCACCCCTGAGGGCAATCAGCCCCAGCATTTT	CASTPEGNQPQHF
NA	TRBJ1-2	TRBD1	TRBV6-5	TGTGCCAGCAGTCCTGGGACAGTCGGCGGCTACACCTTC	CASSPGTVGGYTF
few	TRBJ2-3	NA	TRBV18	TGTGCCAGCTCACTACAGGGCATTGCAGAGTCGCAGTATTTT	CASSLQGIAESQYF